These 8 T cell receptor beta chains were sequenced from one sample in a study of yellow fever vaccine responses in identical twins. One entry per CDR3 protein, called by TCRdb with MiXCR from the RT-PCR reads. The table includes 30,000 to 40,000 distinct CDR3 sequences, 45% to 65% detected once. This sample comprised T cells from blood (PBMCs), unsorted or a sorted subset (not recorded which), obtained before or after yellow fever vaccination (not recorded which). The receptors originated from a young woman who received the yellow fever vaccine.

The V gene is TRBV28, the J gene TRBJ2-5; possible D gene TRBD1, 5 bases. V lost 6 bases to trimming and J lost 5 bases, with 10 bases between them. Germline-derived CDR1 and CDR2 are MDHEN and SYDVKM. The CDR3 is 12 residues long. CDR3 bases: TGTGCCAGCAGCCGGACAATGGAGACCCAGTACTTC. Translating gives CASSRTMETQYF.

This clonotype has more than one count but fewer than ten. The rearrangement links TRBV2 to TRBJ2-7, with D perhaps being TRBD1 or TRBD2 (5 bases each). Trimming pared 7 bases from V and 4 bases from J, leaving 11 bases between. From germline, CDR1 is SNHLY and CDR2 FYNNEI. The CDR3 totals 12 residues. The CDR3 DNA sequence: TGTGCCAGCATCGGGGCAGTTTACGAGCAGTACTTC. As protein: CASIGAVYEQYF.

The J gene is TRBJ2-3, the V gene TRBV3-1; the D gene is possibly TRBD2 (5 bases). The V end was cut by 4 bases, the J end by 15 bases, with 20 bases between. The CDR3 spans 13 residues. Looked up from germline, CDR1 is LGHDT and CDR2 is YNNKEL (reference sequence). CDR3 in amino acids: CASSPAGVAVAYF. The CDR3 DNA reads TGTGCCAGCAGCCCCGCCGGGGTGGCGGTCGCCTATTTT.

This clonotype occurred once. The rearrangement links TRBV6-4 to TRBJ2-7, with D tentatively TRBD1 (6 bases). Trimming removed 2 bases at V and 9 bases at J, with 17 bases between. Germline V gene sequence: CDR1 MRHNA, CDR2 SNTAGT. This CDR3 contains 14 residues. The CDR3 is CASSDEVGGMRQYV. In DNA form, the CDR3 reads TGTGCCAGCAGTGACGAGGTTGGGGGCATGCGGCAGTACGTC.

The gene calls are TRBV29-1 and TRBJ1-2; D possibly corresponds to TRBD1 (6 bases). The CDR3 sequence is 13 residues long. The germline V gene encodes CDR1 SQVTM and CDR2 ANQGSEA. V gave up 3 bases and J gave up 2 bases, with 10 bases separating them. This CDR3 is CSVDTGLNYGYTF. The DNA for the CDR3 is TGCAGCGTTGATACAGGGTTAAACTATGGCTACACCTTC.

This chain connects TRBV2 to TRBJ1-1; D remains unclear. CDR3 length equals 12 residues. V shed 6 bases and J shed 4 bases, with 9 bases lying between them. Germline CDR1 SNHLY, CDR2 FYNNEI. CDR3 sequence (DNA): TGTGCCAGCAGCGACGATGGCACTGAAGCTTTCTTT. Translation: CASSDDGTEAFF. Based on the CDR3 plus reference TRBV2 and TRBJ1-1, the full variable domain is EPEVTQTPSHQVTQMGQEVILRCVPISNHLYFYWYRQILGQKVEFLVSFYNNEISEKSEIFDDQFSVERPDGSNFTLKIRSTKLEDSAMYFCASSDDGTEAFFGQGTRLTVV.

This clonotype was observed once. The chain links TRBV11-1 to TRBJ2-7; 7 positions match TRBD2. The CDR3 sequence is 15 residues long. Germline lookup yields CDR1 SGHAT and CDR2 FQDESV (reference sequence). With V trimmed by 5 bases and J by 4 bases, 11 bases remained unmatched. The CDR3, as DNA: TGTGCCAGCAGCCCTCAAGAGCGGGGACTATACGAGCAGTACTTC. Translating it yields CASSPQERGLYEQYF.

The chain employs TRBV24-1 and TRBJ2-7; 8 nucleotides agree with TRBD2. The CDR3 is 13 amino acids. V lost 3 bases to trimming and J lost 8 bases; unmatched junction nucleotides: 5. Germline assignment: CDR1 KGHDR and CDR2 SFDVKD. The CDR3 DNA reads TGTGCCACCAGTGATGGGACTAGGTCCAAGCAGTACTTC. Translated, it gives CATSDGTRSKQYF.